This entry concerns a single T cell receptor (beta chain). Antigen unknown. A deep-level run was used for the assay. Repertoires were generated with immunoSEQ multiplex PCR, while TCRdb's copy carries only in-frame clones and drops some. The sample holds some 2.4 million clones; over 85% are singletons and the top ten take about 0.39%. The data belong to a study of shared clonotypes between healthy human individuals. Turning to the study itself: A few men and a couple of women, aged 18 to 49, were donors. Findings and limits, study-wide: When compared with the clonotypes that were shared by all four sorted-subset donors, the non-shared clonotypes turned out to have lower generation probabilities.

The study separated CD4+ cells into CD45RA+ naive and CD45RA-negative memory subsets. The CDR3 contains 16 residues. CDR1 is MDHEN, CDR2 SYDVKM, per germline. V gave up 5 bases and J gave up 7 bases; unmatched junction bases: 9. The sequence derives from a young man in good health. Some clones in this sample may be carry-over from other donors' samples. The chain is built from TRBV28 and TRBJ2-7, with 15 positions matching TRBD2. Sequencing was performed on naive CD4+ T cells from PBMCs. The subset is: CD45RA+ positively selected. CDR3 loop: CASSPTGTSGRREQYF. In DNA, the CDR3 is TGTGCCAGCAGTCCGACCGGGACTAGCGGGAGGAGAGAGCAGTACTTC.